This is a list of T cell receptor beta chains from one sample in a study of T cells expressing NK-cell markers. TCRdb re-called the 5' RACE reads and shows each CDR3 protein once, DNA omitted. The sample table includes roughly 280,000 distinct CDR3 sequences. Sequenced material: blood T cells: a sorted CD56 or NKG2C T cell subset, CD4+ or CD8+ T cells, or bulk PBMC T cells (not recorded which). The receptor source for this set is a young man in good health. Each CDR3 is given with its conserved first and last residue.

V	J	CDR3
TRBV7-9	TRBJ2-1	CASSPRLAGTSNEQFF
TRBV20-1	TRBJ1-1	CYYHRGTEAFF
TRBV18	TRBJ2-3	CASSPFFSGQGKADTQYF
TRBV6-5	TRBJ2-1	CASSYLAGQNNEQFF
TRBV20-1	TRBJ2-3	CSANRDLKFTDTQYF
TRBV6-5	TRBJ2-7	CASSYVRNSYEQYF
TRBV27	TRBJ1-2	CASSPATELRGGYTF
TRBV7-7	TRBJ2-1	CASSSGVTDEQFF
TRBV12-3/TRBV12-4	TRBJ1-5	CASSSRTGGIGQPQHF
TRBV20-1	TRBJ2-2	CGGRGANTGELFF
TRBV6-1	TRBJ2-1	CASSVGQRYNEQFF
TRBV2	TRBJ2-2	CASSAGTVSTGELFF
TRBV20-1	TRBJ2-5	CSANRGLAGLETQYF
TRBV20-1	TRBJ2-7	CSARIARPTRAGFYEQYF
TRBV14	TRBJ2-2	CASSQEGSRYTGELFF
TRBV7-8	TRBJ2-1	CASSFRTSGNNEQFF
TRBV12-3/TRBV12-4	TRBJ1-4	CASSLVGLSTNEKLFF
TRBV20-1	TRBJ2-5	CSARAGHGDQETQYF
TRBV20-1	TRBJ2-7	CSALNRAPYEQYF